Listed below are T cell receptor beta chains from one sample, sequenced in a study of T cell clusters in autoimmune cytopenias. TCRdb reprocessed the multiplex PCR reads; each CDR3 protein has one entry and no DNA is given. Recorded for this sample: some 6,900 distinct CDR3 sequences. The sample was also reused in another study, on T cell repertoires in aging, cancer and after chemotherapy.

Sequences were obtained from peripheral blood. These receptor sequences come from a human donor in good health. Both conserved end residues are part of each CDR3. Clone size is given for some rows only: seen once, a few or many times, or a class if the clone is expanded.

CDR3 protein	J gene	clone size	CDR3 length	V gene
CASSSGYDGGELFF	TRBJ2-2	-	14	TRBV27
CASTSDRGETQYF	TRBJ2-5	-	13	TRBV6-2/TRBV6-3
CASSARQGMLSGANVLTF	TRBJ2-6	-	18	TRBV11-1
CASSFLAPPVF	TRBJ2-1	-	11	TRBV12-3/TRBV12-4
CASSLAGANYGYTF	TRBJ1-2	-	14	TRBV5-5
CASSIQTPSTDTQYF	TRBJ2-3	-	15	TRBV19
CASSLAAGQPQHF	TRBJ1-5	-	13	TRBV12-3/TRBV12-4
CASRYSGHSTGELFF	TRBJ2-2	-	15	TRBV6-5
CATSRAEGENEQFF	TRBJ2-1	-	14	TRBV7-6
CASNIGADEQYF	TRBJ2-7	medium-sized	12	TRBV19
CASSLAAGGGRVTYEQYF	TRBJ2-7	-	18	TRBV11-1
CASSRTVPETQYF	TRBJ2-5	medium-sized	13	TRBV11-1
CASSATQGVDTQYF	TRBJ2-3	-	14	TRBV19
CASSRGSTSGGLNEQFF	TRBJ2-1	-	17	TRBV19
CASTPPLAGNTYEQYF	TRBJ2-7	-	16	TRBV6-6
CASSPGPNRDHEQYF	TRBJ2-7	-	15	TRBV5-4
CASSYSGTVYNEQFF	TRBJ2-1	-	15	TRBV6-2/TRBV6-3
CASSEGWSGELFF	TRBJ2-2	-	13	TRBV19
CASSPTGQSTDTQYF	TRBJ2-3	-	15	TRBV6-2/TRBV6-3
CASSVQGITEAFF	TRBJ1-1	-	13	TRBV19
CASTRRGSSYEQYF	TRBJ2-7	-	14	TRBV6-5
CAWSEGLAGVKDTQYF	TRBJ2-3	-	16	TRBV30
CASSSGTWEETQYF	TRBJ2-5	-	14	TRBV7-2
CASKAGVYNEQFF	TRBJ2-1	-	13	TRBV6-5
CASSASGTPNEQFF	TRBJ2-1	-	14	TRBV6-4
CAWSVPSGIYEQYF	TRBJ2-7	-	14	TRBV30
CASSPRTASETQYF	TRBJ2-5	medium-sized	14	TRBV19
CASRPSGTSSYEQYF	TRBJ2-7	-	15	TRBV6-5
CASSEALAVGQYF	TRBJ2-3	-	13	TRBV6-2/TRBV6-3
CASNRQGLYEQYF	TRBJ2-7	-	13	TRBV19
CASSPWTEGETQYF	TRBJ2-5	-	14	TRBV27